This T cell receptor beta chain originates from a study of T cells in Graves' hyperthyroidism and ophthalmopathy. A roughly 10 ml volume of fresh peripheral blood provided the PBMCs. Turning to this clonotype: Its antigen is not known. Sequence at one end of the junction differs from germline and may be a read error.

Study-wide findings and caveats: Ophthalmopathy cases were set apart from stable hyperthyroidism by a 13 V-J model.

This CDR3 is 16 amino acids long. Germline V gene lookup returns CDR1 SEHNR and CDR2 FQNEAQ (reference sequence). The investigators amplified TCR beta CDR3 regions from RNA transcripts. Researchers ran a first-round RT-PCR on the TCR CDR3 using the HTBI primer set. TCRdb passed the multiplex PCR reads through MiXCR, listing each CDR3 protein once. The sample holds over 500,000 distinct CDR3 sequences, roughly a sixth seen once. This clonotype was sampled from a woman under 40 with Graves' ophthalmopathy. The sequencing sample was made of blood. The V and J genes are TRBV7-9 and TRBJ2-3; tentatively, D is TRBD2 (5 bases). CDR3 DNA sequence: TGTGCCGGCAGCTACCTAGCTGGGAGTCTGACAGATACGCAGTATTTT. Protein: CAGSYLAGSLTDTQYF.